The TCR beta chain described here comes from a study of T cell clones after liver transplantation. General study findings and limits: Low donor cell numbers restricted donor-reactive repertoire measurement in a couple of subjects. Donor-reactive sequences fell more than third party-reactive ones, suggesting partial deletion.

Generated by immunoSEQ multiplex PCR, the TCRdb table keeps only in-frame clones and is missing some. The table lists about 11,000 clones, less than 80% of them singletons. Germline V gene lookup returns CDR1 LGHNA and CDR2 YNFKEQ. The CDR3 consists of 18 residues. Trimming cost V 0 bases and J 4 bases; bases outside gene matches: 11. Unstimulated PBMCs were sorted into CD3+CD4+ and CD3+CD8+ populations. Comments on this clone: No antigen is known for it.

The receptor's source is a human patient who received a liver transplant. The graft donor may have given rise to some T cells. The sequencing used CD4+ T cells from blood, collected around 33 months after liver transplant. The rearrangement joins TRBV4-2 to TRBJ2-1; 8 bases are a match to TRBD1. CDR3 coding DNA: TGTGCCAGCAGCCAAGATGGTGAAGGACAGGGTCCGTACAATGAGCAGTTCTTC. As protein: CASSQDGEGQGPYNEQFF.